This T cell receptor beta chain was found in a study of T-cell memory formation after mild COVID-19. Study background: TCR clustering was largely donor specific.

J was trimmed by 8 bases and V by 5 bases; bases with no gene match: 5. This CDR3 region has 13 residues. Germline V CDR1 and CDR2: MNHEY, SVGEGT. TCRdb re-called the 5' RACE reads through MiXCR, storing one row per CDR3 protein. The data contain fewer than 110,000 distinct CDR3 sequences, around an eighth of them singletons. General observations from the study: Mostly located in CM and EM were contracting CD4+ clones, with contracting CD8+ clones located in EMRA. Clones that contracted from day 15 to 85 were balanced CD4/CD8, while later expanders leaned CD4+.

This clonotype was seen repeatedly, ten times or more. Its antigen is undetermined. J is TRBJ2-1 and V is TRBV6-2 or TRBV6-3; 8 bases line up with TRBD1. This sequence was found in a man between 18 and 35 years old who had mild COVID-19 (a few samples of this study predate the infection). Cell type and time point are not known. Sequencing was done on a sample of PBMCs or a T cell subset sorted from them (not recorded which). CDR3 nucleotide sequence: TGTGCCAGCAGTCCCCGACAGGGGCATGAGCAGTTCTTC. Protein: CASSPRQGHEQFF.